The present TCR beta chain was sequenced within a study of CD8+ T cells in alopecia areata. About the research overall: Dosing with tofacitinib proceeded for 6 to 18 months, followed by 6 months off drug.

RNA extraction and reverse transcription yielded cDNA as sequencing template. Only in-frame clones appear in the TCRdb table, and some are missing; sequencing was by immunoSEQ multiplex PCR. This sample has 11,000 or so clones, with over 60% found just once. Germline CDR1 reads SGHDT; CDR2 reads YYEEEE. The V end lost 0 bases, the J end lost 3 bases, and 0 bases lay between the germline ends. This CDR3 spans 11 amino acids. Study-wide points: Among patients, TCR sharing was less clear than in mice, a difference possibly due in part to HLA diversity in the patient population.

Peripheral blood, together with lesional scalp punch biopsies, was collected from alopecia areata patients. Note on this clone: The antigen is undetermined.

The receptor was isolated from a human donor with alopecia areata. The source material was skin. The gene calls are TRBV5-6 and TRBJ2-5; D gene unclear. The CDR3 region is CASSLEETQYF. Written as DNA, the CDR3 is TGTGCCAGCAGCTTGGAAGAGACCCAGTACTTC. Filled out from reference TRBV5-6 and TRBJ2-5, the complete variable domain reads DAGVTQSPTHLIKTRGQQVTLRCSPKSGHDTVSWYQQALGQGPQFIFQYYEEEERQRGNFPDRFSGHQFPNYSSELNVNALLLGDSALYLCASSLEETQYFGPGTRLLVL.